Sequencing of this T cell receptor (beta chain) was carried out in a study of long-term antiretroviral therapy in people with HIV. Study-wide results and caveats: Blood dates from about 2003 to 2018, possibly under older ART regimens. Upon ART, diversity increased but remained lower than transplant donor controls.

The run of the v3.0 immunoSEQ assay was at survey level. Assay: immunoSEQ multiplex PCR; the TCRdb copy retains only in-frame clones and omits some. The sample includes about 28,000 clones, about 93% of them seen just once. Note on this clone: Its antigen is undetermined.

Inclusion required at least two post-ART and at least one pre-ART PBMC samples. Specimen: unsorted PBMCs, collected 6.2 years after starting antiretroviral therapy. This receptor was taken from a man aged 35-49 years with HIV.

The CDR3 nucleotides are TGCAGCGTTGGGGTGGCGGCTGAAGCTTTCTTT. It translates to CSVGVAAEAFF. The V call is TRBV29-1, the J call TRBJ1-1; D ambiguous. V lost 4 bases and J 6 bases, leaving 9 bases between the germline ends. Germline CDR1 SQVTM, CDR2 ANQGSEA. This CDR3 contains 11 residues.